This entry describes one TCR beta chain. This clonotype showed up many times. Its antigen is unknown. No qualities accompany the bases; no much larger clone lies one base away. The data belong to a study of T-cell reconstitution after alpha-beta-depleted transplantation in children (dated by TCRdb to about 2016). About the study as a whole: The study quantitatively tracked T-cell immune reconstitution after TCRalphabeta/CD19-depleted allogeneic hematopoietic cell transplantation in children using TCR repertoire profiling.

Reading from cysteine to phenylalanine, the CDR3 counts 14 amino acids. Only the CDR3 part of the read is kept: 42 bases, read in frame from the first base. The CDR1 and CDR2 encoded by the germline V gene are LGHNA and YSLEER. V gives up 4 bases and J gives up 4 bases, and the segment between their germline ends measures 14 bases. Library construction relied on PCR. This sample was sequenced with an Illumina HiSeq 2500. TCR libraries were prepared with molecular barcoding, using unique molecular identifiers to normalize TCRbeta repertoire quantification. TCRdb trimmed public reads at Q25 via fastp, called clones via MiXCR and kept in-frame beta chains. Each record represents a unique CDR3 protein, reported with the most common genes and DNA among its rows. Across this sample there are approximately 88,000 distinct CDR3 sequences, with roughly an eighth seen only once. In total, the top ten clones hold approximately 15% of the sample.

This specimen was PBMCs from the stem cell graft donor, taken from the stem cell graft. The clonotype comes from a human donor who donated a stem cell graft to a child with inherited bone marrow failure. The V and J segments used are TRBV4-3 and TRBJ2-7; matching of 5 bases hints at TRBD1 as the D gene. This receptor has the CDR3 CASSLEQGWYEQYF. Read as DNA, the sequence is TGCGCCAGCAGCCTTGAGCAGGGATGGTACGAGCAGTACTTC.